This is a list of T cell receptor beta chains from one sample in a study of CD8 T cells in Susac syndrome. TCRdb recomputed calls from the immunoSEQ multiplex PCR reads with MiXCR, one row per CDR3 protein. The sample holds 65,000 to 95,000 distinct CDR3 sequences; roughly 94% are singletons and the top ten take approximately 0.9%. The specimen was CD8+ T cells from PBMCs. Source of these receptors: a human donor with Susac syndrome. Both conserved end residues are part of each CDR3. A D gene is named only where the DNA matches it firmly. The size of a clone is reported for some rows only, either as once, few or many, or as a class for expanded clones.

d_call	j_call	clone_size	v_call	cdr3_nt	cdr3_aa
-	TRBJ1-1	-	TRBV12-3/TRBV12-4	TGTGCCAGCAGTTTAAGGGACACCTACACTGAAGCTTTCTTT	CASSLRDTYTEAFF
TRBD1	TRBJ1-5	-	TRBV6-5	TGTGCCAGCAACCCTACAGGGGAGGTCAATCAGCCCCAGCATTTT	CASNPTGEVNQPQHF
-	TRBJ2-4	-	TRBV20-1	TGCAGTGCTTTTTACCCCGGTTTAGCCAAAAACATTCAGTACTTC	CSAFYPGLAKNIQYF
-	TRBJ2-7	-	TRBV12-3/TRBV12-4	TGTGCCAGCAGTTTAGTCGGCAGCGCCTACGAGCAGTACTTC	CASSLVGSAYEQYF
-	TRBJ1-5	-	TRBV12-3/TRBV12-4	TGTGCCAGCAGTTTTGCGCTCGCCCAGCCCCAGCATTTT	CASSFALAQPQHF
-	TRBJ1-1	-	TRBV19	TGTGCCAGTAGGGACAGTGAAGCTTTCTTT	CASRDSEAFF
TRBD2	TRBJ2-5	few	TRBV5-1	TGCGCCAGCAGCTCAGGACTAGCGACGTCGGAGACCCAGTACTTC	CASSSGLATSETQYF
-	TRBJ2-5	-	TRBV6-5	TGTGCCAGCAGTCCCCGGGACGTTCTGGAGACCCAGTACTTC	CASSPRDVLETQYF
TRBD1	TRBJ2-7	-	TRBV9	TGTGCCAGCAGCGTATCGGGACAGACCTACGAGCAGTACTTC	CASSVSGQTYEQYF
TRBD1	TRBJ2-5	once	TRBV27	TGTGCCAGCAGTCCCTACAGGACAGGGGAAGAGACCCAGTACTTC	CASSPYRTGEETQYF
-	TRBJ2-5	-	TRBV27	TGTGCCAGCAGTCTAACTAGCTTTGGTTCGGAGACCCAGTACTTC	CASSLTSFGSETQYF
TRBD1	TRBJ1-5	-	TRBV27	TGTGCCAGCAGTTATACAGGGGGTGGGCCCCAGCATTTT	CASSYTGGGPQHF
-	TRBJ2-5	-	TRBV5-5	TGTGCCAGCAGCTTGGCCGAGGGGCTTGGGGAGACCCAGTACTTC	CASSLAEGLGETQYF
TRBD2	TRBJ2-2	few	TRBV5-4	TGTGCCAGCAGCTTGACTAGCGATTACACCGGGGAGCTGTTTTTT	CASSLTSDYTGELFF
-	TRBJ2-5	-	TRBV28	TGTGCCAGCAGTCAAGGGGAACGGGGTTGGGAGACCCAGTACTTC	CASSQGERGWETQYF
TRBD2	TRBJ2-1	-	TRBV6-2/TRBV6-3	TGTGCCAGCACGGCGGGAGTTGATGAGCAGTTCTTC	CASTAGVDEQFF
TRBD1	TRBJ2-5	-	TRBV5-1	TGCGCCAGCAGCTTGGAAGGGACAGAAGAGACCCAGTACTTC	CASSLEGTEETQYF
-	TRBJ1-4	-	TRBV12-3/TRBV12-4	TGTGCCAGCGGTTCCCCGGGGACTGAAAAACTGTTTTTT	CASGSPGTEKLFF
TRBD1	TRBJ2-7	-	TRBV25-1	TGTGCCAGCAGCTCGACAGGGGAGCAGTACTTC	CASSSTGEQYF
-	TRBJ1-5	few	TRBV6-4	TGTGCCAGCAGTGAGGGAAGCAATCAGCCCCAGCATTTT	CASSEGSNQPQHF
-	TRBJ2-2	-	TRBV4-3	TGCGCCAGCAGCCCCCCTTCGGGGCTAATTAACACCGGGGAGCTGTTTTTT	CASSPPSGLINTGELFF
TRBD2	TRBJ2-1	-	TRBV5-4	TGTGCCAGCAGCTTGTCTAGCGGGGGGGTCAATGAGCAGTTCTTC	CASSLSSGGVNEQFF
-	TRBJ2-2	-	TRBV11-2	TGTGCCAGCAGCCTCTTTCCAGAGTTGACCGGGGAGCTGTTTTTT	CASSLFPELTGELFF
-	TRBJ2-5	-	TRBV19	TGTGCCAGTAGTTCAGGAATGGGGCGAGAGACCCAGTACTTC	CASSSGMGRETQYF